The clone carrying this TCR beta chain turned up a few times. The data derive from a study of blood T cell repertoires in COVID-19. The wider study: Samples of COVID-19 (acute and convalescent) were obtained from the United States, Italy and Spain.

CDR1 is MNHEY and CDR2 is SVGAGI in the germline V gene. V lost 6 bases and J lost 4, with 19 bases in between. The CDR3 is made up of 15 amino acids. Source study methods: Amplifying reference gene primers gave estimates of nucleated cell counts. The method was immunoSEQ multiplex PCR; TCRdb's version includes in-frame clones alone and lacks a portion of them. The V and J calls and clone size come from that table; D and trimming were worked out from the DNA. This sample yields about 200,000 clones, of which about 90% are seen a single time; roughly 21% belongs to the top ten. The chain combines TRBV6-5 with TRBJ2-7, with D possibly matching TRBD1 (5 bases). Sequenced material: peripheral blood. This TCR came from a man aged 60-69 years with active or convalescent COVID-19. The CDR3 bases are TGTGCCAGCAGAACACGGACACCGGGCTTTTACGAGCAGTACTTC. Encoded protein: CASRTRTPGFYEQYF.